This T cell receptor beta chain derives from a study of regulatory T cells in long-lasting Graves disease. Germline V gene lookup returns CDR1 SEHNR and CDR2 FQNEAQ (reference sequence). This CDR3 region has 15 residues. V was shortened by 3 bases and J by 0 bases, with 11 bases between the two germline ends. Regarding time point: persistent/refractory GD, antithyroid drugs over 5 years with positive TRAb. The authors made the TCR library using RNA they extracted from PBMCs. Combining iRepertoire HTBI primers with Arm-PCR of CDR3 regions, the authors built TCR beta libraries. TCRdb itself ran the multiplex PCR reads through MiXCR, one entry per CDR3 protein. The data show about 290,000 distinct CDR3 sequences, 20% to 25% seen once.

The V gene is TRBV7-9, the J gene TRBJ1-2, with D unresolved. The starting material was peripheral blood mononuclear cells (PBMCs), obtained when the disease was refractory, from a patient treated with antithyroid drugs. This clonotype was obtained from a female donor with Graves disease. In DNA, the CDR3 is TGTGCCAGCAGCTTTCTCCAGGATACTAACTATGGCTACACCTTC. It encodes CASSFLQDTNYGYTF. The complete variable domain, with remaining parts taken from reference TRBV7-9 and TRBJ1-2, reads DTGVSQNPRHKITKRGQNVTFRCDPISEHNRLYWYRQTLGQGPEFLTYFQNEAQLEKSRLLSDRFSAERPKGSFSTLEIQRTEQGDSAMYLCASSFLQDTNYGYTFGSGTRLTVV.